Listed below are T cell receptor beta chains from one sample, sequenced in a study of blood T cell repertoires in COVID-19. Profiled with immunoSEQ multiplex PCR; TCRdb holds only in-frame clones, not every one. The sample consists of 300,000 or so clones, around nine tenths of them appearing once. The material sequenced was peripheral blood. These receptor sequences come from a man between 65 and 85 years old with acute or convalescent COVID-19. Each CDR3 is given with its conserved first and last residue.

CASSEMAGSYGYTF	TRBV6-1	TRBJ1-2
CASSQLQLSYEQYF	TRBV2	TRBJ2-7
CASSPRQGRANYGYTF	TRBV11-2	TRBJ1-2
CASSPLRGGVGETQYF	TRBV27	TRBJ2-5
CASSKLEQGLGYTF	TRBV4-2	TRBJ1-2
CASGPGQGYSPLHF	TRBV6-5	TRBJ1-6
CASNPNTNEKLFF	TRBV7-9	TRBJ1-4
CASSWTGVITGELFF	TRBV28	TRBJ2-2
CASSFGGISNQPQHF	TRBV7-9	TRBJ1-5
CASSSPGTGLTEAFF	TRBV28	TRBJ1-1
CASSLGLAGPLEQYF	TRBV19	TRBJ2-7
CASRLGGFRQPQHF	TRBV28	TRBJ1-5
CASSWEHPGLAGYEQYF	TRBV5-4	TRBJ2-7
CASSVPRRGTEAFF	TRBV19	TRBJ1-1
CASNTGGGSPLHF	TRBV9	TRBJ1-6
CASSYGQTGELFF	TRBV5-1	TRBJ2-2
CASVNRGGGELFF	TRBV5-4	TRBJ2-2
CASNIAGGVADTQYF	TRBV6-5	TRBJ2-3
CASSLGETQYF	TRBV3-1/TRBV3-2	TRBJ2-5
CASQTDRAVGQPQHF	TRBV7-2	TRBJ1-5
CASSLGSAGMGSPLHF	TRBV5-1	TRBJ1-6
CASKDGAAQNTEAFF	TRBV19	TRBJ1-1
CASSLGGQLETQYF	TRBV28	TRBJ2-5
CASSNTPGSSGYTF	TRBV19	TRBJ1-2
CASSGQDLANYGYTF	TRBV9	TRBJ1-2
CASRPQGRLDNSPLHF	TRBV7-8	TRBJ1-6
CASSQNEQETQYF	TRBV3-1/TRBV3-2	TRBJ2-5
CASSGVRQGTEAFF	TRBV18	TRBJ1-1
CASSLSQEAFF	TRBV28	TRBJ1-1
CASSADRVNTEAFF	TRBV5-1	TRBJ1-1
CSASFGGTDTQYF	TRBV20-1	TRBJ2-3
CASSLLAAYEQYF	TRBV12-3/TRBV12-4	TRBJ2-7
CASSSLAGGPNEQFF	TRBV7-2	TRBJ2-1
CASGTGTGKTEAFF	TRBV27	TRBJ1-1
CASSLFPGDNQPQHF	TRBV28	TRBJ1-5
CASSPTGGNSPLHF	TRBV19	TRBJ1-6
CASSPTGQGAGGELFF	TRBV9	TRBJ2-2
CASSAQGTGELFF	TRBV9	TRBJ2-2
CSVGGGGQETQYF	TRBV29-1	TRBJ2-5
CASSLLAGDGAPDTQYF	TRBV28	TRBJ2-3
CASSLAGGETQYF	TRBV14	TRBJ2-5
CASIEFQGKPDTQYF	TRBV6-1	TRBJ2-3
CASSLTGVHNEQFF	TRBV5-6	TRBJ2-1